This TCR beta chain was documented in a study of blood T cells in healthy people across ages. In this sample, this clonotype turned up a few times. Its antigen remains unknown. Germline V lookup: CDR1 MGHRA, CDR2 YSYEKL. This CDR3 region has 15 residues. Trimming removed 3 bases from V and 6 bases from J, with 15 bases in between. A second about 7 to 12 cycle PCR used barcoded and J-beta primers. Via MiXCR, TCRdb re-called the 5' RACE reads, giving one row per CDR3 protein. This sample has roughly 1,000,000 distinct CDR3 sequences, with almost 25% found just once. Findings and limits, study-wide: Age advanced and TCR beta diversity per million T cells fell, roughly linearly.

A further study also used this sample, focusing on T cells of mothers and their children. That source reports: Donation was provided by three healthy Caucasian mothers along with their six children. In both related and unrelated pairs, TCR recombination output is shaped similarly by thymic selection. Overlap measured in related mother-child pairs was slightly, non-significantly higher than in unrelated pairs.

Sequences were obtained from blood. The TCR comes from a girl between 2 and 10 years old in good health. This chain uses TRBV4-1 with TRBJ1-5; D is possibly TRBD1 (6 bases). CDR3 sequence (DNA): TGCGCCAGCAGCCAGCAGGGGCCGGTCGGTCAGCCCCAGCATTTT. Residues: CASSQQGPVGQPQHF.